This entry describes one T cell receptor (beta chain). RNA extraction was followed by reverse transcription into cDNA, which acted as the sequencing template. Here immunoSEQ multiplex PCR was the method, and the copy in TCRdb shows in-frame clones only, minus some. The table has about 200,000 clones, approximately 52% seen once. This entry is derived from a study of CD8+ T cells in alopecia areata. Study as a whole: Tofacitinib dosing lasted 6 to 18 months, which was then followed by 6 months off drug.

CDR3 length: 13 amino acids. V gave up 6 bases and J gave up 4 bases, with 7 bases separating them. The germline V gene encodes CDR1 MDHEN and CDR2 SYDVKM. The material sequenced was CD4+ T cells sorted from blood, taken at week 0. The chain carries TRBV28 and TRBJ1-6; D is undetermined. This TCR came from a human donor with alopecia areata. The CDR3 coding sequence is TGTGCCAGCAGCCCCCCTTATAATTCACCCCTCCACTTT. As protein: CASSPPYNSPLHF.